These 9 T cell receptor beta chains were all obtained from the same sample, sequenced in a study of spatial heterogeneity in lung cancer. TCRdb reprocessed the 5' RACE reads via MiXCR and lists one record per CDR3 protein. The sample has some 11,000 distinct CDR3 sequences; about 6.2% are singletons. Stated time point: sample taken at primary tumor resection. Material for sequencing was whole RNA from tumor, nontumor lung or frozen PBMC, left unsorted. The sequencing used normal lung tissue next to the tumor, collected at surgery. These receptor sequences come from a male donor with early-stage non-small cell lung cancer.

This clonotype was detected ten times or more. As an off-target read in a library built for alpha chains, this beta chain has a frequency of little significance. The CDR3: CASSQDLASGSHTGELFF. The CDR3, as DNA: TGTGCCAGCAGCCAAGATTTGGCTAGCGGGAGTCACACCGGGGAGCTGTTTTTT. The rearrangement joins TRBV4-2 to TRBJ2-2; TRBD2 agrees at 10 bases. Germline V CDR1 and CDR2: LGHNA, YNFKEQ. Trimming at V came to 0 bases and at J to 3 bases, leaving 7 bases not matched to a gene. The CDR3 totals 18 residues.

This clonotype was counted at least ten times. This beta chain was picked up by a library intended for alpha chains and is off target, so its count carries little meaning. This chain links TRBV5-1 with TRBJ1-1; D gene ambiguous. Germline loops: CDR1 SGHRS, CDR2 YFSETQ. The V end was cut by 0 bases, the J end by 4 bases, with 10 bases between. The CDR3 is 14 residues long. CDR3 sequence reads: CASSLEWGFTEAFF. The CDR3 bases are TGCGCCAGCAGCTTGGAGTGGGGATTCACTGAAGCTTTCTTT.

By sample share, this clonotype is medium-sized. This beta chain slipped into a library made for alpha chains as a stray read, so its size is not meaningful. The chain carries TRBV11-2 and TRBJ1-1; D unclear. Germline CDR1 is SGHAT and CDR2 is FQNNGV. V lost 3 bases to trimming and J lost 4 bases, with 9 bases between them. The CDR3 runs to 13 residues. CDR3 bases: TGTGCCAGCAGCTTTAGGGTGGTCACTGAAGCTTTCTTT. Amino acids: CASSFRVVTEAFF.

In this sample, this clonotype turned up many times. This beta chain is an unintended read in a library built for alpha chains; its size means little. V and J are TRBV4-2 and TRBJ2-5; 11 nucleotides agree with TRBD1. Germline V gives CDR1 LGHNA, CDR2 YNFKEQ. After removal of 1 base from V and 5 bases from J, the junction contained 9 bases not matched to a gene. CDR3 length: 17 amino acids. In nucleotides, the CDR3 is TGTGCCAGCAGCCAAGTATCGGGACAGGGGGTTTCGGAGACCCAGTACTTC. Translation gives CASSQVSGQGVSETQYF.

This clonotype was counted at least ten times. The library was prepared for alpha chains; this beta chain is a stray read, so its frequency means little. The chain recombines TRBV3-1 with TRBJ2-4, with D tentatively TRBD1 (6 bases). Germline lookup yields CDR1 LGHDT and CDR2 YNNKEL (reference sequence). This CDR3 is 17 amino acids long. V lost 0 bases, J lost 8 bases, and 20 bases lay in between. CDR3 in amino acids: CASSQEVLRGPGDIQYF. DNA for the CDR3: TGTGCCAGCAGCCAAGAGGTCCTCAGGGGCCCTGGGGACATTCAGTACTTC.

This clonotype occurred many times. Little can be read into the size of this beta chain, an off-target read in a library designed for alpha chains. The CDR3 reads CSAASTRQTTSYEQYF. CDR3 in DNA: TGCAGTGCTGCGAGTACCCGACAGACTACCTCCTACGAGCAGTACTTC. The chain employs TRBV20-1 and TRBJ2-7; D is tentatively TRBD1 or TRBD2 (5 bases each). This CDR3 has 16 amino acids. Germline V gene sequence: CDR1 DFQATT, CDR2 SNEGSKA (reference sequence). With 5 bases removed from V and 0 bases from J, the gap between germline ends came to 20 bases.

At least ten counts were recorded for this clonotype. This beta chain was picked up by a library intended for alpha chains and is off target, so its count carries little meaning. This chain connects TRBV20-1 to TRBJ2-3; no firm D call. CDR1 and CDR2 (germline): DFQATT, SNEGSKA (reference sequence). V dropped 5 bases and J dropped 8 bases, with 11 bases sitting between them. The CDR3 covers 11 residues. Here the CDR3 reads CSAATVGTQYF. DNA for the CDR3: TGCAGTGCTGCCACCGTGGGTACGCAGTATTTT.

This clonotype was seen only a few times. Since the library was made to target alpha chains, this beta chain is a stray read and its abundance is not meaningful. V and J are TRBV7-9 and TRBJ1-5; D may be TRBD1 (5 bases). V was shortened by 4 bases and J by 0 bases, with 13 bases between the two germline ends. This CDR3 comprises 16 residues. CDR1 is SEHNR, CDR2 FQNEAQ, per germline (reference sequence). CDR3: CASSSDVGVSNQPQHF. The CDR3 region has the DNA TGTGCCAGCAGCTCCGATGTAGGGGTTAGCAATCAGCCCCAGCATTTT. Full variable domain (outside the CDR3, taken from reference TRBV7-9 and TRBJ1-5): DTGVSQNPRHKITKRGQNVTFRCDPISEHNRLYWYRQTLGQGPEFLTYFQNEAQLEKSRLLSDRFSAERPKGSFSTLEIQRTEQGDSAMYLCASSSDVGVSNQPQHFGDGTRLSIL.

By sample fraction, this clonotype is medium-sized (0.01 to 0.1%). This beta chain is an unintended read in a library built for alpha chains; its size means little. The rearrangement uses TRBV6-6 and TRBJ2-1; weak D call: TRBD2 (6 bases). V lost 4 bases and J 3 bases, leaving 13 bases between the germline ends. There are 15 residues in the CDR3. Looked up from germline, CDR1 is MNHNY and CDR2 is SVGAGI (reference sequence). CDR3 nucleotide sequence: TGTGCCAGCAGTTCACACTCGGACTACTACAATGAGCAGTTCTTC. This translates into CASSSHSDYYNEQFF.